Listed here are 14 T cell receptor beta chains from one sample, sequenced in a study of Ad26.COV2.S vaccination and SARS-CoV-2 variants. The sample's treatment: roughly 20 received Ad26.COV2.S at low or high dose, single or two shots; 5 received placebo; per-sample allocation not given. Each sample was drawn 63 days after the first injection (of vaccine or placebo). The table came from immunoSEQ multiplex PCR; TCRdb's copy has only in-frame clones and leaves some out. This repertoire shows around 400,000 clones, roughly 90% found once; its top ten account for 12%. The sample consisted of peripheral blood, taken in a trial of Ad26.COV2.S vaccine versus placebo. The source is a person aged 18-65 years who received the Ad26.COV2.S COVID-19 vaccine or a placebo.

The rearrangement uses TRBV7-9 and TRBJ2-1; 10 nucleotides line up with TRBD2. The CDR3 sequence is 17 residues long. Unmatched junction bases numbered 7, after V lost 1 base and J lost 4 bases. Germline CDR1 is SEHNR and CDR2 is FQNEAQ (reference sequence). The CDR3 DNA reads TGTGCCAGCAGCTTAGGATCTAGCGGGGGTACTTACAATGAGCAGTTCTTC. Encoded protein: CASSLGSSGGTYNEQFF.

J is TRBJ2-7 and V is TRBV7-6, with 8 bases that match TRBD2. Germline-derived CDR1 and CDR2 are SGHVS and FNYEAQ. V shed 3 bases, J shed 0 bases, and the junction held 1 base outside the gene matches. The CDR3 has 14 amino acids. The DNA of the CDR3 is TGTGCCAGCAGCTTCAGCGGGAGCTCCTACGAGCAGTACTTC. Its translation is CASSFSGSSYEQYF.

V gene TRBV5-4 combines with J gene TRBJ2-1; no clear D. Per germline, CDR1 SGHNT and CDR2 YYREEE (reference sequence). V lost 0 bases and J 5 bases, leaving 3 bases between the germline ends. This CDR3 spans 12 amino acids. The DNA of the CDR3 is TGTGCCAGCAGCTTGGTACACAATGAGCAGTTCTTC. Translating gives CASSLVHNEQFF.

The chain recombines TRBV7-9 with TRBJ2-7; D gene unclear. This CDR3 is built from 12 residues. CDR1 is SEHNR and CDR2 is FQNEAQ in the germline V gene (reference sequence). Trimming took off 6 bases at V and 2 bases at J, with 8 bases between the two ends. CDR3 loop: CASSLRPYEQYF. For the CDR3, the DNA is TGTGCCAGCAGTCTCCGGCCCTACGAGCAGTACTTC.

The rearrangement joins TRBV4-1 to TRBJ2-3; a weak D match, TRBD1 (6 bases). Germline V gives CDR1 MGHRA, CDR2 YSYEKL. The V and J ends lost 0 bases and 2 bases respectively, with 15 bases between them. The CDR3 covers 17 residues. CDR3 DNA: TGCGCCAGCAGCCAAGAGGGACACGGAGGAGTCACAGATACGCAGTATTTT. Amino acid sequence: CASSQEGHGGVTDTQYF.

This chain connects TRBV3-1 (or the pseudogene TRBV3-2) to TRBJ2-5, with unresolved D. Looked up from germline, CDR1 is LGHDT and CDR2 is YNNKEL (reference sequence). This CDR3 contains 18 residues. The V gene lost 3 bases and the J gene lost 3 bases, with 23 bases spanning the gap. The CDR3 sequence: CASSQGELGVGRKETQYF. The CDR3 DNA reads TGTGCCAGCAGCCAGGGTGAGCTTGGAGTCGGGCGCAAAGAGACCCAGTACTTC.

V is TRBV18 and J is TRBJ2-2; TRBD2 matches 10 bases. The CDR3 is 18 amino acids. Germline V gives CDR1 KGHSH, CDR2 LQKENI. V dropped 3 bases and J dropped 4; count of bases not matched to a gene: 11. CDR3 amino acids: CASSPRWSGRGFTGELFF. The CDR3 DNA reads TGTGCCAGCTCACCCCGCTGGAGCGGGAGGGGTTTCACCGGGGAGCTGTTTTTT.

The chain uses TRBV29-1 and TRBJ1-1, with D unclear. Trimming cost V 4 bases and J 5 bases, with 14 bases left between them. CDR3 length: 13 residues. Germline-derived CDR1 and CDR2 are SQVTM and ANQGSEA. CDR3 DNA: TGCAGCGTTGCAGAAACCGCAGGAACTGAAGCTTTCTTT. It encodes CSVAETAGTEAFF.

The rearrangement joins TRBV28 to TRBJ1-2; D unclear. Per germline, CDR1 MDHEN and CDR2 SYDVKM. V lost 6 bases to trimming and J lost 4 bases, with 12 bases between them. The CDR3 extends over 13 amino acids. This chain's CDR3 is CASSRTAPYGYTF. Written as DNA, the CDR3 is TGTGCCAGCAGCCGGACGGCACCCTATGGCTACACCTTC.

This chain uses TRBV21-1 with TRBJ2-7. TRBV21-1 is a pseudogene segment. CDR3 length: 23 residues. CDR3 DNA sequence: TGTGCCAGCAGCCCCGAAGCCCCAAAGAAATTTAGATTTGTTGGGAACTTTTGGAGCGAGCAGTACTTC. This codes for CASSPEAPKKFRFVGNFWSEQYF.

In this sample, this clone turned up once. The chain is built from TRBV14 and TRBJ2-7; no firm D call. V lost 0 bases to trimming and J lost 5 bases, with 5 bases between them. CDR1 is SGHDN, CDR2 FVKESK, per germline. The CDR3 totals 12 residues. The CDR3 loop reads CASSQETHEQYF. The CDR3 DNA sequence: TGTGCCAGCAGCCAAGAAACCCACGAGCAGTACTTC.

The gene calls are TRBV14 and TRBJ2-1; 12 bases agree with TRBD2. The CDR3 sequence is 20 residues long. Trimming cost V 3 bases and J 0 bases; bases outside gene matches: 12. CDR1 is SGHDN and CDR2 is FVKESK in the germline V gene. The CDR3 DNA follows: TGTGCCAGCAGCCAGTACAGGGGACTAGCGGGTGGTAGCTCCTACAATGAGCAGTTCTTC. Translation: CASSQYRGLAGGSSYNEQFF.

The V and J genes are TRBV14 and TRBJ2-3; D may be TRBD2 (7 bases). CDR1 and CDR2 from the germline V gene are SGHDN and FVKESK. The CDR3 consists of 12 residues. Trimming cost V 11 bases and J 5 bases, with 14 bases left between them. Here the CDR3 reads CASGGAGDTQYF. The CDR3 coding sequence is TGTGCCTCTGGGGGGGCTGGAGATACGCAGTATTTT.

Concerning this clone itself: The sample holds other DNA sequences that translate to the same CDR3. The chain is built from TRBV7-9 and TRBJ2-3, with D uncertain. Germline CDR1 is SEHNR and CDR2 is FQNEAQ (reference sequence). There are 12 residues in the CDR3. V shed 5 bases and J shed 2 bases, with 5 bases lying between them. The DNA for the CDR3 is TGTGCCAGCAGCCTATCCACAGATACGCAGTATTTT. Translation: CASSLSTDTQYF.